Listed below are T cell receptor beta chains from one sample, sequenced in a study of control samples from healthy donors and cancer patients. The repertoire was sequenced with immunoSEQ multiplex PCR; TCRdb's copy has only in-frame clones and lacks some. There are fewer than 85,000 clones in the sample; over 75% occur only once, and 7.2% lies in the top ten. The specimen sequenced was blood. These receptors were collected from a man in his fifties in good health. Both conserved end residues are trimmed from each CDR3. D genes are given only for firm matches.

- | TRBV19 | ARSIGGGYRGPQH
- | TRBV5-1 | ASSLGHPNTEAF
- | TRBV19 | ASSLSANTEAF
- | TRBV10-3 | AAHWQGDSGELF
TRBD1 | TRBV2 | ASGTGAYTQY
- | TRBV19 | ASSIGLSGDEQY
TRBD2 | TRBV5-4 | ASSSAGTYNEQF
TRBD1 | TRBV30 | AASSWDRGKNQPQH
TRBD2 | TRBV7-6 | ASSLDQGGVDTQY
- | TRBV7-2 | ASSLIVTDTQY
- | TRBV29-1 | SVDGNNEQF
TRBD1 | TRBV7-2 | ASSTGGYEQY
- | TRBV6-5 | ATLRTVSQPQH
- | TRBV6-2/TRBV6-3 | ASSRPRSYEQY
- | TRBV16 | ASSPRGLTNEKLF
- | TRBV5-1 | ASSLLPYEQY
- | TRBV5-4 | ASSLATGINNEQF
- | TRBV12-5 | ASGGGESNQPQH
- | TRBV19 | ASSMGGRLNTEAF
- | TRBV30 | AWSRLELSEKLF
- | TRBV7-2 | ASSQWQGGNQPQH
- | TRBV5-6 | ASSLAPETGELF